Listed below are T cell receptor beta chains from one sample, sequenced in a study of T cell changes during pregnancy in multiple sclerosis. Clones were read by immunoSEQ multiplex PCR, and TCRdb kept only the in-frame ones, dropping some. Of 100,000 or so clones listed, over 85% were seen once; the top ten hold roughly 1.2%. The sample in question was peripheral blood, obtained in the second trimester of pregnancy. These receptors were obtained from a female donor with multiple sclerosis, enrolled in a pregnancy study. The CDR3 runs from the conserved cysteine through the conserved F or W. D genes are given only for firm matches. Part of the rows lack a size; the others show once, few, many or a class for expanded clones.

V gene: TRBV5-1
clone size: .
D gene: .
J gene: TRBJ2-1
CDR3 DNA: TGCGCCAGCAGCCCAGCCTTAGCGGCCCTTCCTGATGAGCAGTTCTTC
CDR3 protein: CASSPALAALPDEQFF

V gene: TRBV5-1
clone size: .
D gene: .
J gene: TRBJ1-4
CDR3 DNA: TGCGCCAGCAGCCCCACCCCGAGCGGCGCAACTAATGAAAAACTGTTTTTT
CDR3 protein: CASSPTPSGATNEKLFF

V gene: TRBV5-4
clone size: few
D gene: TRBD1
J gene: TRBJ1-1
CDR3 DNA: TGTGCCAGCAGCCGCCCAGGGGGCAGGACTGAAGCTTTCTTT
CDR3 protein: CASSRPGGRTEAFF

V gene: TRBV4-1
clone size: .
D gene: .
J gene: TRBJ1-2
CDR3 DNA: TGCGCCAGCAGCCAAGATGTGGCAGGAAATGGCTACACCTTC
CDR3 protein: CASSQDVAGNGYTF

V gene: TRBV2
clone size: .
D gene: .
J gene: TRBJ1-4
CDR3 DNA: TGTGCCAGCAGGCCGGACAGCAGCAATGAAAAACTGTTTTTT
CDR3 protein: CASRPDSSNEKLFF

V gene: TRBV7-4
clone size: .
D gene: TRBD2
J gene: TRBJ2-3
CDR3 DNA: TGTGCCAGACCGGGGGGGGCACACACAGATACGCAGTATTTT
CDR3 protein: CARPGGAHTDTQYF

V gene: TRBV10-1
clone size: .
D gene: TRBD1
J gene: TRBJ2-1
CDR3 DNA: TGCGCCAGCAGCCCGGGACAGGGATACAATGAGCAGTTCTTC
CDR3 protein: CASSPGQGYNEQFF

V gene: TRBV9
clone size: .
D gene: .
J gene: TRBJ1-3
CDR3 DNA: TGTGCCAGCAGCGTGGCCAGTGGAAACACCATATATTTT
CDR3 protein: CASSVASGNTIYF

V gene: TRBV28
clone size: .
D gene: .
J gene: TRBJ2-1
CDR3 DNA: TGTGCCAGCACTCCACAAAACAATGAGCAGTTCTTC
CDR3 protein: CASTPQNNEQFF

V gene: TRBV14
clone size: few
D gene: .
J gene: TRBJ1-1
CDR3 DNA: TGTGCCAGCAGCCCCTCATCGGGGAGGGCTTTCTTT
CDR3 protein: CASSPSSGRAFF

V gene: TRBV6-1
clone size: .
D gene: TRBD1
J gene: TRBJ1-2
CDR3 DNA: TGTGCCAGCAGTGCGGGCTGGGCAGGGGGCCTATATGGCTACACCTTC
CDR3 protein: CASSAGWAGGLYGYTF

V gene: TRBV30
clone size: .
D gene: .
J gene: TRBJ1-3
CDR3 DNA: TGTGCCTGGAGTGTACTCGCCTTCTCTGGAAACACCATATATTTT
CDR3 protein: CAWSVLAFSGNTIYF

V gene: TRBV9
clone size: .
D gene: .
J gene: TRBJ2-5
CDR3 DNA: TGTGCCAGCAGCGTTGGGGGAGGGGGGGGCGGAGAGACCCAGTACTTC
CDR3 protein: CASSVGGGGGGETQYF